Shown below are 17 T cell receptor beta chains from a single sample sequenced in a study of early stage breast cancer tumors. Measured with immunoSEQ multiplex PCR; TCRdb has only the in-frame clones, and not every one. The table has tens of thousands of clones, around 80% seen once. The sequenced sample was blood. The source is a person aged 25-39 years with breast cancer.

The rearrangement uses TRBV14 and TRBJ2-1; possibly TRBD1 for D (6 bases). CDR1 and CDR2 from the germline V gene are SGHDN and FVKESK. This CDR3 region has 15 residues. V lost 6 bases to trimming and J lost 3 bases, with 15 bases between them. The CDR3, as DNA: TGTGCCAGCAGGGGGGCAACTAGTATCTACAATGAGCAGTTCTTC. This gives the protein CASRGATSIYNEQFF.

In its sample, this clone was seen a few times. The gene calls are TRBV25-1 and TRBJ2-7; possibly TRBD1 or TRBD2 for D (5 bases each). This CDR3 contains 14 residues. With 4 bases removed from V and 9 bases from J, the gap between germline ends came to 19 bases. Germline CDR1 and CDR2: MGHDK and SYGVNS. The CDR3 bases are TGTGCCAGCAGTGGAGTCCCACGAGGGGCAGGGCAGTACTTC. This codes for CASSGVPRGAGQYF.

The J gene is TRBJ2-1, the V gene TRBV30, with 8 bases identical to TRBD1. V trimming: 0 bases; J trimming: 0 bases; junction bases outside the gene matches: 10. CDR1 and CDR2 (germline): GTSNPN, SVGIG (reference sequence). This CDR3 contains 18 residues. The CDR3 nucleotides read TGTGCCTGGAGTGTCTCCGGCAGGGGGCATAGCTCCTACAATGAGCAGTTCTTC. Protein sequence: CAWSVSGRGHSSYNEQFF.

The CDR3 DNA reads as TGTGCCAGCAGCCCACCGGGGTTAGCGGGAGGCCACGAGCAGTACTTC. As protein: CASSPPGLAGGHEQYF. This chain connects TRBV7-2 to TRBJ2-7, with 10 nucleotides matching TRBD2. The CDR3 covers 16 residues. CDR1 is SGHTA, CDR2 FQGNSA, per germline. The V gene end was trimmed by 5 bases and the J gene end by 5 bases; junction bases not matched to a gene: 12.

J is TRBJ1-4 and V is TRBV7-9; TRBD1 might be the D (6 bases). V was trimmed by 5 bases and J by 0 bases, leaving 10 bases between them. Looked up from germline, CDR1 is SEHNR and CDR2 is FQNEAQ (reference sequence). The CDR3 extends over 15 amino acids. In DNA, the CDR3 is TGTGCCAGCAGCAAGGACAGTGCAACTAATGAAAAACTGTTTTTT. Protein: CASSKDSATNEKLFF.

There are a few counts of this clone. This chain connects TRBV25-1 to TRBJ1-1; 11 bases agree with TRBD1. The CDR3 sequence is 14 residues long. V dropped 4 bases and J dropped 6; count of bases not matched to a gene: 4. The V gene's germline CDR1 is MGHDK and CDR2 SYGVNS. In nucleotides, the CDR3 is TGTGCCAGCAGTGCGGGACAGGGGGAATCTGAAGCTTTCTTT. Translating it yields CASSAGQGESEAFF.

The rearrangement joins TRBV5-8 to TRBJ2-1; 12 nucleotides align to TRBD2. V was pared by 4 bases and J by 2 bases, with 16 bases of the junction left unmatched. The CDR3 length is 20 residues. In germline, CDR1 is SGHTS, CDR2 YDEGEE. The CDR3 region is CASSRGFGTSGLNAYNEQFF. The CDR3 bases are TGTGCCAGCAGCCGGGGGTTTGGGACTAGCGGGCTGAACGCCTACAATGAGCAGTTCTTC.

The chain employs TRBV30 and TRBJ1-2; 8 nucleotides line up with TRBD1. The CDR3 is 14 amino acids. V trimming: 2 bases; J trimming: 7 bases; junction bases outside the gene matches: 9. Germline V gives CDR1 GTSNPN, CDR2 SVGIG (reference sequence). CDR3 DNA sequence: TGTGCCTGGAGTCAAGACAGGGGCTCGGGTGGCTACACCTTC. Translation gives CAWSQDRGSGGYTF. Filled out from reference TRBV30 and TRBJ1-2, the complete variable domain reads SQTIHQWPATLVQPVGSPLSLECTVEGTSNPNLYWYRQAAGRGLQLLFYSVGIGQISSEVPQNLSASRPQDRQFILSSKKLLLSDSGFYLCAWSQDRGSGGYTFGSGTRLTVV.

The chain has TRBV5-1 and TRBJ2-7; possibly TRBD2 for D (5 bases). Trimming took 1 base from V and 6 from J, leaving 14 bases between them. The germline CDR1 and CDR2 sequences are SGHRS and YFSETQ. The CDR3 length is 14 residues. CDR3 amino acids: CASSLRSLAREQYF. The CDR3 DNA sequence: TGCGCCAGCAGCTTGCGATCCCTAGCTCGCGAGCAGTACTTC.

The chain carries TRBV7-9 and TRBJ2-3; D unresolved. In germline, CDR1 is SEHNR, CDR2 FQNEAQ (reference sequence). The CDR3 is 15 amino acids. V lost 5 bases and J 3 bases, leaving 15 bases between the germline ends. The CDR3 nucleotides read TGTGCCAGCAGCCCAAGCCAGACGGCAACAGATACGCAGTATTTT. Protein: CASSPSQTATDTQYF.

The chain is built from TRBV7-9 and TRBJ2-5, with 10 bases aligning to TRBD1. V gave up 5 bases and J gave up 7 bases; unmatched junction bases: 7. In germline, CDR1 is SEHNR, CDR2 FQNEAQ (reference sequence). There are 14 residues in the CDR3. The CDR3 region is CASSIGTGVTTQYF. In nucleotides, the CDR3 is TGTGCCAGCAGCATCGGGACAGGGGTAACGACCCAGTACTTC. Full variable domain (remainder filled in from reference TRBV7-9 and TRBJ2-5): DTGVSQNPRHKITKRGQNVTFRCDPISEHNRLYWYRQTLGQGPEFLTYFQNEAQLEKSRLLSDRFSAERPKGSFSTLEIQRTEQGDSAMYLCASSIGTGVTTQYFGPGTRLLVL.

For the CDR3, the DNA is TGTGCCAGCAGCGTAGCCCCGGACTCTGGATACGAGCAGTACTTC. Its protein is CASSVAPDSGYEQYF. J is TRBJ2-7 and V is TRBV9, with a possible D match to TRBD2 (5 bases). Germline V gene sequence: CDR1 SGDLS, CDR2 YYNGEE. Trimming took off 0 bases at V and 4 bases at J, with 14 bases between the two ends. The CDR3 runs to 15 residues.

This clone was recorded once. The CDR3 is CASSGDTLGILYNEQFF. The CDR3 DNA is TGTGCCAGCAGTGGCGATACGTTGGGAATCCTCTACAATGAGCAGTTCTTC. The chain links TRBV25-1 to TRBJ2-1; no firm D call. V was cut by 4 bases and J by 3 bases, with 19 bases left in between. CDR1 is MGHDK and CDR2 is SYGVNS in the germline V gene. The CDR3 length is 17 residues.

The chain combines TRBV6-5 with TRBJ1-1; no clear D gene. The germline V and J ends were trimmed by 5 bases and 4 bases, with 8 bases remaining between them. The CDR3 extends over 12 amino acids. CDR1 and CDR2 from the germline V gene are MNHEY and SVGAGI. CDR3 nucleotide sequence: TGTGCCAGCAGTCGGGGTCGCACTGAAGCTTTCTTT. It specifies CASSRGRTEAFF.

The chain joins TRBV27 to TRBJ1-2, with a weak D call TRBD1 (5 bases). This CDR3 is built from 15 residues. CDR1 is MNHEY and CDR2 is SMNVEV in the germline V gene (reference sequence). V lost 5 bases, J lost 4 bases, and 17 bases lay in between. CDR3 nucleotides: TGTGCCAGCAGTCCTTGGGACTTCATGGGCTATGGCTACACCTTC. Its translation: CASSPWDFMGYGYTF.

This clone has a single count. The chain recombines TRBV15 with TRBJ2-1; 9 nucleotides align to TRBD1. V lost 5 bases to trimming and J lost 8 bases; unmatched junction nucleotides: 7. The germline V gene has CDR1 LNHNV and CDR2 YYDKDF (reference sequence). The CDR3 sequence is 14 residues long. In nucleotides, the CDR3 is TGTGCCACCAGCCCGGGAGACAGGGGGGATGAGCAGTTCTTC. Translation: CATSPGDRGDEQFF.

V and J are TRBV7-2 and TRBJ2-1; possibly TRBD2 for D (6 bases). V was trimmed by 1 base and J by 10 bases, leaving 17 bases between them. The CDR3 is made up of 15 amino acids. Germline V lookup: CDR1 SGHTA, CDR2 FQGNSA. The CDR3 DNA is TGTGCCAGCAGCTTAGAAGGGACTGGGGTAGGGGAGCAGTTCTTC. It translates to CASSLEGTGVGEQFF. The whole variable domain, filled in from reference TRBV7-2 and TRBJ2-1, reads GAGVSQSPSNKVTEKGKDVELRCDPISGHTALYWYRQSLGQGLEFLIYFQGNSAPDKSGLPSDRFSAERTGGSVSTLTIQRTQQEDSAVYLCASSLEGTGVGEQFFGPGTRLTVL.